These T cell receptor beta chains were read from a single sample in a study of T-cell reconstitution after alpha-beta-depleted transplantation in children. Using its own MiXCR run on the PCR reads, TCRdb lists one record per CDR3 protein. Here the sample spans about 540,000 distinct CDR3 sequences, 25% to 30% being singletons. Material: PBMCs, obtained before TCRalphabeta/CD19-depleted stem cell transplant. The origin of the receptors is a boy younger than two with Wiskott-Aldrich syndrome, due to receive a stem cell transplant. CDR3s include the opening cysteine and the closing phenylalanine or tryptophan. Each record gives: J gene, CDR3 length, V gene, D gene, clone size, CDR3 protein, CDR3 DNA. The D gene is left open where the match is weak. Clone size is stated in some rows and not others, as once, few, many or a class when expanded.

TRBJ1-2,14,TRBV5-1,.,few,CASSLATGQGGYTF,TGCGCCAGCAGCTTGGCCACAGGGCAAGGAGGCTACACCTTC
TRBJ2-1,18,TRBV18,.,.,CASSRLSGDTGMNNEQFF,TGTGCCAGCTCACGACTATCCGGAGACACAGGGATGAACAATGAGCAGTTCTTC
TRBJ2-7,15,TRBV7-2,TRBD1,.,CASRSTGTGYYEQYF,TGTGCCAGCAGGTCTACCGGGACAGGGTACTACGAGCAGTACTTC
TRBJ2-4,14,TRBV5-1,TRBD1,few,CASSLGTGGNIQYF,TGCGCCAGCAGCTTGGGGACAGGGGGTAACATTCAGTACTTC
TRBJ2-1,14,TRBV20-1,TRBD2,.,CSAIPLAGGNEQFF,TGCAGTGCTATTCCGCTAGCGGGAGGTAATGAGCAGTTCTTC
TRBJ2-5,14,TRBV15,.,.,CATSRTEAQETQYF,TGTGCCACCAGCAGAACAGAAGCTCAAGAGACCCAGTACTTC
TRBJ2-6,18,TRBV28,TRBD2,few,CASSPGLAGAAGANVLTF,TGTGCCAGCAGTCCGGGACTAGCGGGAGCAGCTGGGGCCAACGTCCTGACTTTC
TRBJ2-1,16,TRBV7-8,TRBD2,.,CASSPYQRDSYNEQFF,TGTGCCAGCAGCCCCTACCAGCGGGACTCCTACAATGAGCAGTTCTTC
TRBJ2-1,14,TRBV7-2,.,many,CASSLSGALNEQFF,TGTGCCAGCTCGCTGTCGGGAGCCCTGAATGAGCAGTTCTTC
TRBJ2-5,14,TRBV18,TRBD1,many,CASSPRTGEETQYF,TGTGCCAGCTCACCACGGACAGGGGAAGAGACCCAGTACTTC
TRBJ2-5,14,TRBV5-6,.,.,CASSRLSNPQTQYF,TGTGCCAGCAGCCGCCTTAGTAACCCACAGACCCAGTACTTC
TRBJ2-7,15,TRBV3-1,.,.,CASASSIRGTYEQYF,TGTGCCAGTGCTAGCAGTATACGAGGAACCTACGAGCAGTACTTC
TRBJ1-5,12,TRBV20-1,.,.,CSARIGVQPQHF,TGCAGTGCTAGAATTGGGGTGCAGCCCCAGCATTTT
TRBJ2-7,18,TRBV6-1,TRBD2,few,CASSPYLAVEGLTYEQYF,TGTGCCAGCAGTCCATACCTAGCGGTGGAGGGGCTTACCTACGAGCAGTACTTC
TRBJ1-1,10,TRBV29-1,.,.,CSVWRTEAFF,TGCAGCGTCTGGAGGACTGAAGCTTTCTTT
TRBJ2-1,10,TRBV30,.,.,CAWSEDEQFF,TGTGCCTGGAGTGAGGATGAGCAGTTCTTC
TRBJ1-4,17,TRBV24-1,.,few,CATSRTSGRALGEKLFF,TGTGCCACCAGTCGGACGTCGGGGAGAGCCTTAGGTGAAAAACTGTTTTTT
TRBJ2-3,14,TRBV27,.,.,CASSLMRLADTQYF,TGTGCCAGCAGTCTCATGAGGTTGGCAGATACGCAGTATTTT
TRBJ1-2,13,TRBV20-1,.,few,CSVPPTTGQGYTF,TGCAGTGTCCCGCCGACCACAGGGCAAGGCTACACCTTC
TRBJ2-2,15,TRBV20-1,TRBD2,few,CSARSGSPYTGELFF,TGCAGTGCTAGGAGCGGGAGCCCCTACACCGGGGAGCTGTTTTTT
TRBJ2-3,13,TRBV19,.,once,CASSIEWADTQYF,TGTGCCAGTAGTATAGAGTGGGCAGATACGCAGTATTTT
TRBJ2-1,13,TRBV5-1,.,.,CASSITSYNEQFF,TGCGCCAGCAGCATTACCTCCTACAATGAGCAGTTCTTC
TRBJ2-4,15,TRBV5-1,.,.,CASSLLELGKNIQYF,TGCGCCAGCAGCTTGCTGGAGTTAGGGAAAAACATTCAGTACTTC
TRBJ2-7,14,TRBV5-1,.,.,CASSPWGRPYEQYF,TGCGCCAGCAGCCCCTGGGGACGGCCCTACGAGCAGTACTTC
TRBJ2-7,12,TRBV3-1,.,.,CASARSSYEQYF,TGTGCCAGCGCTCGTAGCTCCTACGAGCAGTACTTC
TRBJ2-1,16,TRBV5-1,TRBD2,few,CASSLSTSGSSDEQFF,TGCGCCAGCAGCTTGTCGACTAGCGGGAGTAGCGATGAGCAGTTCTTC
TRBJ2-1,14,TRBV3-1,.,.,CASSQDPHRNEQFF,TGTGCCAGCAGCCAAGACCCACATCGCAATGAGCAGTTCTTC
TRBJ1-2,14,TRBV18,TRBD1,few,CATAQGAFGDGYTF,TGTGCCACTGCACAGGGGGCATTTGGAGATGGCTACACCTTC
TRBJ2-1,14,TRBV12-3/TRBV12-4,.,.,CASSPGVAYNEQFF,TGTGCCAGCAGCCCCGGGGTAGCCTACAATGAGCAGTTCTTC
TRBJ1-1,14,TRBV10-3,TRBD1,.,CAISLGDRLTEAFF,TGTGCCATCAGCCTGGGGGACAGGTTAACTGAAGCTTTCTTT
TRBJ1-1,13,TRBV29-1,.,few,CSVVTIGNTEAFF,TGCAGCGTTGTTACAATAGGAAACACTGAAGCTTTCTTT